This T cell receptor (beta chain) was captured in a study of blood T cells in healthy people across ages. Alongside a J-beta primer mix, a sample-barcoded 5' primer served in a second PCR lasting roughly 6 to 11 cycles. Through a template-switch adaptor with 12 random nucleotides, each cDNA molecule received a tag. TCRdb itself ran the 5' RACE reads through MiXCR, one entry per CDR3 protein. The repertoire holds 750,000 to 950,000 distinct CDR3 sequences, around 24% seen once, with roughly 3.1% in the top ten. This CDR3 comprises 16 residues. Trimming at V came to 0 bases and at J to 4 bases, leaving 6 bases not matched to a gene. Germline V gene data show CDR1 as MNHNS and CDR2 as SASEGT. The sample was also reused in another study, on T cells of mothers and their children.

The TCR sequence derives from a boy aged 5-17 years in good health. The sample consisted of blood. The chain links TRBV6-1 to TRBJ1-3; 7 bases fit TRBD1. CDR3 loop: CASSEALTTGGNTIYF. The CDR3 DNA reads as TGTGCCAGCAGTGAAGCGCTTACGACAGGGGGAAACACCATATATTTT.